This TCR beta chain came from a study of cytomegalovirus exposure and HLA in healthy donors. Whole-study context: The platform used for the roughly 130 validation repertoires matched that of the approximately 640 first-cohort repertoires, a later analysis reported.

Generated by immunoSEQ multiplex PCR, the TCRdb table keeps only in-frame clones and is missing some. The table has roughly 330,000 clones, roughly 87% seen once. Findings and caveats of the study: Overall, about 160 TCR beta chains were annotated as cytomegalovirus-associated. Three of the chains that were CMV-associated were confirmed in vitro to be specific for CMV antigens. Reported results showed that the classifier diagnosed cytomegalovirus status with high specificity and sensitivity.

To note about this clone: Its antigen is as yet unknown.

The CDR3 has 15 amino acids. V was pared by 0 bases and J by 9 bases, with 6 bases of the junction left unmatched. Germline CDR1 LGHNA, CDR2 YSLEER. This sequence was found in a woman between 25 and 40 years old in good health and CMV-seropositive. The rearrangement joins TRBV4-3 to TRBJ2-1; 9 bases line up with TRBD2. Sequencing was performed on PBMCs. The chain's CDR3 is CASSQDRLAGSEQFF. The CDR3 DNA is TGCGCCAGCAGCCAAGATCGGCTAGCGGGAAGTGAGCAGTTCTTC.